The clone carrying this TCR beta chain was observed a handful of times. Its cognate antigen is unknown. This sample was taken from a study of cytomegalovirus exposure and HLA in healthy donors. Study information: An analysis done earlier identified approximately 120 million unique TCR beta sequences from approximately 200 million T cells.

This CDR3 region has 14 residues. From germline, CDR1 is SGHAT and CDR2 FQNNGV. V shed 5 bases, J shed 5 bases, and the junction held 7 bases outside the gene matches. General study results and limits: The study carried out a later analysis of TCR beta sequences. It associated around 17,000 of them with specific HLA alleles at a false discovery rate of 0.05.

In the PCR, 60 Vbeta and 13 Jbeta primers were used. Clones were sequenced by immunoSEQ multiplex PCR, and TCRdb holds only the in-frame ones, with some missing. Among fewer than 200,000 clones listed, 60% to 85% were seen once. The V gene is TRBV11-2, the J gene TRBJ1-1, with 8 nucleotides matching TRBD1. The sequence derives from a woman in her forties or fifties in good health and CMV-seropositive. The sequenced material came from PBMCs. CDR3: CASSPRTGSTEAFF. The CDR3 bases are TGTGCCAGCAGCCCCCGGACAGGGTCGACTGAAGCTTTCTTT.